Listed below are T cell receptor beta chains from one sample, sequenced in a study of T cells in localized non-small cell lung cancer. Assay: immunoSEQ multiplex PCR; the TCRdb copy retains only in-frame clones and omits some. The repertoire holds approximately 29,000 clones, roughly 75% seen once, with roughly 33% in the top ten. The sequencing here drew on peripheral blood, taken before any cancer treatment. Every receptor here comes from a male donor older than 55 with stage II squamous cell lung carcinoma. CDR3s include the opening cysteine and the closing phenylalanine or tryptophan. The order of the fields is V gene, CDR3 protein.

V gene: TRBV10-3; CDR3 protein: CAISESTFEAFF
V gene: TRBV14; CDR3 protein: CASSQARVGLYGYTF
V gene: TRBV5-1; CDR3 protein: CASSVTGDGTEAFF
V gene: TRBV2; CDR3 protein: CASSERERNGYTF
V gene: TRBV6-4; CDR3 protein: CASSDQDRGNRAFF
V gene: TRBV5-8; CDR3 protein: CASSLGSLSSYEQYF
V gene: TRBV5-1; CDR3 protein: CASSEGARVEAFF
V gene: TRBV15; CDR3 protein: CATSRDAAGYNEQFF
V gene: TRBV6-5; CDR3 protein: CASKPGQGSTEAFF
V gene: TRBV19; CDR3 protein: CASTRGGYYGYTF
V gene: TRBV7-9; CDR3 protein: CASSSRKGQGISPLHF
V gene: TRBV2; CDR3 protein: CASRGNLYEQYF
V gene: TRBV19; CDR3 protein: CASSWGMGNQPQHF
V gene: TRBV5-1; CDR3 protein: CASSPRTASPNYGYTF
V gene: TRBV2; CDR3 protein: CASSTGENEQYF